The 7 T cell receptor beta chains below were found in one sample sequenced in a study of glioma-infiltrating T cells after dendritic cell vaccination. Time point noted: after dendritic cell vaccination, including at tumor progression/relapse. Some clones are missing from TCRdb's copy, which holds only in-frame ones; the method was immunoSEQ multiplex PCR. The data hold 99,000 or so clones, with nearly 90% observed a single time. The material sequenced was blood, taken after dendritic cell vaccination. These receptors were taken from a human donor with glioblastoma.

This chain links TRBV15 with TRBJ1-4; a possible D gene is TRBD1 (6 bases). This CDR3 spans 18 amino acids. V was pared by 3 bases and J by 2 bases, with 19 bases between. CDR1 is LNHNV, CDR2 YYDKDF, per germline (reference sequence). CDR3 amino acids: CATSRGTGLSSTNEKLFF. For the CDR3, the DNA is TGTGCCACCAGCAGGGGAACAGGGTTGTCTTCTACTAATGAAAAACTGTTTTTT.

The CDR3 region has the DNA TGTGCCAGCAGCCCACAGGGACAGGTTTTCGCTGGAAACACCATATATTTT. Its protein product is CASSPQGQVFAGNTIYF. This sequence joins TRBV5-5 and TRBJ1-3; 8 bases are shared with TRBD1. The V segment lost 4 bases and the J segment 2 bases; nucleotides outside the gene matches: 11. Germline CDR1 and CDR2: SGHKS and YYEKEE (reference sequence). This CDR3 is 17 amino acids long.

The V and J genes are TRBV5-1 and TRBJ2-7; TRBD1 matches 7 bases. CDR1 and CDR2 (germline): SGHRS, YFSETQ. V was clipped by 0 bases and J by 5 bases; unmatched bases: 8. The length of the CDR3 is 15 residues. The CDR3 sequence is CASSLGWTGTHEQYF. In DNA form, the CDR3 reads TGCGCCAGCAGCTTGGGTTGGACAGGCACTCACGAGCAGTACTTC.

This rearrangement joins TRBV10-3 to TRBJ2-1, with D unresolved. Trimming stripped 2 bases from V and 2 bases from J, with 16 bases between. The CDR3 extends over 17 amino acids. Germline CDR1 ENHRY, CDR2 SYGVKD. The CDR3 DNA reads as TGTGCCATCAGTGAGGGAGTAATGAGATTTACCTACAATGAGCAGTTCTTC. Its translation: CAISEGVMRFTYNEQFF.

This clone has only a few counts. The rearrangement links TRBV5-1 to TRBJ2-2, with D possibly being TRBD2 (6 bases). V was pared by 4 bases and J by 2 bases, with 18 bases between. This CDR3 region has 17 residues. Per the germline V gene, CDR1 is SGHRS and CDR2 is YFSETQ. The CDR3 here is CASSRRAGTLNTGELFF. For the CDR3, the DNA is TGCGCCAGCAGCCGGAGGGCTGGGACTCTTAACACCGGGGAGCTGTTTTTT.

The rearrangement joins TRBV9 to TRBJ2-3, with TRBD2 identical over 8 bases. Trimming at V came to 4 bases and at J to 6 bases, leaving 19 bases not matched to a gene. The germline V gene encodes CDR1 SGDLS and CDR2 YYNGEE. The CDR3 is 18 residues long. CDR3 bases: TGTGCCAGCAGCCCAGAGACGGGGGGGAATAACCTGGGGGATACGCAGTATTTT. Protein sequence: CASSPETGGNNLGDTQYF.

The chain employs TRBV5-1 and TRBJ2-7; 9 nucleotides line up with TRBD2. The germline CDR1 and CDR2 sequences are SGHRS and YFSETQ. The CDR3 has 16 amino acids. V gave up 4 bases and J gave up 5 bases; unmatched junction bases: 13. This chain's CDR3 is CASSPPGLAGSHEQYF. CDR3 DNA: TGCGCCAGCAGCCCCCCGGGGCTAGCGGGGTCGCACGAGCAGTACTTC. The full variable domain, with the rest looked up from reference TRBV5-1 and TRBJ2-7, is KAGVTQTPRYLIKTRGQQVTLSCSPISGHRSVSWYQQTPGQGLQFLFEYFSETQRNKGNFPGRFSGRQFSNSRSEMNVSTLELGDSALYLCASSPPGLAGSHEQYFGPGTRLTVT.